This T cell receptor (beta chain) was observed in a study of blood T cells in healthy people across ages. Study outcomes and limitations: Higher naive T cell percentage went strongly together with higher TCR beta diversity. PBMCs were not sorted, which prevented a conclusive comparison of naive versus antigen-experienced cells. Changes in expanded clonotypes were possibly confounded, as the CMV status of donors was unknown.

As regards this clonotype: The antigen remains undetermined.

CDR3 length: 13 residues. The germline V gene has CDR1 DFQATT and CDR2 SNEGSKA (reference sequence). V shed 0 bases, J shed 9 bases, and the junction held 4 bases outside the gene matches. Primed by a sample-barcoded 5' primer and a J-beta primer mix, a second PCR proceeded for 7 to 11 cycles. The yield of each sample was at least 2.5 million CDR3-containing paired-end reads. TCRdb used MiXCR to reprocess the 5' RACE reads, holding one entry per CDR3 protein. This sample has about 1.6 million distinct CDR3 sequences, with around 35% found just once. V gene TRBV20-1 combines with J gene TRBJ2-1, with 8 bases fitting TRBD2. This TCR came from a woman aged 25 to 39 in good health. The sample taken for sequencing was blood. The CDR3 is CSAREAGAPEQFF. CDR3 DNA: TGCAGTGCTAGAGAAGCGGGGGCCCCTGAGCAGTTCTTC.